The TCR beta chain described here comes from a study of T-cell memory formation after mild COVID-19. This clonotype came up many times. TCRdb re-derived calls from the 5' RACE reads in MiXCR, one entry per CDR3 protein. The sample holds approximately 350,000 distinct CDR3 sequences, 10% to 15% seen once. The CDR3 loop spans 13 amino acids. The V end lost 6 bases, the J end lost 9 bases, and 17 bases lay between the germline ends. CDR1 LGHNA and CDR2 YSLEER come from the germline V gene. The V call is TRBV4-3, the J call TRBJ1-2; D is perhaps TRBD1 (5 bases). The TCR was taken from a man between 18 and 29 years old who had mild COVID-19 (a few samples of this study predate the infection). Cell type and time point are not known. Material for sequencing was PBMCs or a T cell subset sorted from them (not recorded which). CDR3 sequence (DNA): TGCGCCAGCAGTTTTAGAGGAGAGGGGAGCTACACCTTC. Protein: CASSFRGEGSYTF.